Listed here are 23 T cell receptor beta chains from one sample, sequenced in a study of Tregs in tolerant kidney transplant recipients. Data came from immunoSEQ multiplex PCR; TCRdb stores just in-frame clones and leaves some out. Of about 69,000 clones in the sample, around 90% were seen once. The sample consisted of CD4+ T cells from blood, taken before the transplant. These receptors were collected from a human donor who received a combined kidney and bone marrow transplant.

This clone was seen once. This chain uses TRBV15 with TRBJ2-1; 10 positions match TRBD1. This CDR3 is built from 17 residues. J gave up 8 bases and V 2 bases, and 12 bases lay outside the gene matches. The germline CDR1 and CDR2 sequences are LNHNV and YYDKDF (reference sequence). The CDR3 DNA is TGTGCCACCAGCAGAAAGCAAGGGGACAGGGGCAGGGATGAGCAGTTCTTC. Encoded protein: CATSRKQGDRGRDEQFF.

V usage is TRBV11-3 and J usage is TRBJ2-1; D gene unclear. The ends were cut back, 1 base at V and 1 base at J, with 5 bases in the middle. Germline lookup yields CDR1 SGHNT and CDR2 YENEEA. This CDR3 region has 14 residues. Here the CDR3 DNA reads TGTGCCAGCAGCTTAGGGAGTTCCTACAATGAGCAGTTCTTC. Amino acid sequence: CASSLGSSYNEQFF.

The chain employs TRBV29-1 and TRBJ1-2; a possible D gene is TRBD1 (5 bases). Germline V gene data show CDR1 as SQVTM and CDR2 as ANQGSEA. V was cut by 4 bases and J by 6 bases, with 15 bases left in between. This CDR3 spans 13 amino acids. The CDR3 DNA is TGCAGCGTTGGGGTGGGGCAGGGCGATGGCTACACCTTC. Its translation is CSVGVGQGDGYTF.

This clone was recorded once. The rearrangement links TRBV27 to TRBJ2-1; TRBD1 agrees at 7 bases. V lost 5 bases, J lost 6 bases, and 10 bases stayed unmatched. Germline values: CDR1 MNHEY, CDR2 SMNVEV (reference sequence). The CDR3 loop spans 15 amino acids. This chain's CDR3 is CASSGPDRYLNEQFF. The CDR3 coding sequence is TGTGCCAGCAGTGGACCGGACAGGTATCTCAATGAGCAGTTCTTC.

The CDR3 DNA follows: TGCGCCAGCAGCCCGGGACAGATGAACTATGGCTACACCTTC. It codes for CASSPGQMNYGYTF. The chain has TRBV4-1 and TRBJ1-2, with 7 bases aligning to TRBD1. This CDR3 contains 14 residues. Germline trimming cut 4 bases from V and 2 bases from J; bases unmatched to any gene: 4. The V gene's germline CDR1 is MGHRA and CDR2 YSYEKL.

The CDR3 loop reads CASSEPGLAGSYEQYF. The CDR3 nucleotides read TGTGCCAGCAGTGAACCCGGACTAGCGGGGTCCTACGAGCAGTACTTC. V gene TRBV6-1 combines with J gene TRBJ2-7; 12 nucleotides agree with TRBD2. V trimming: 2 bases; J trimming: 1 base; junction bases outside the gene matches: 3. This CDR3 is built from 16 residues. The germline V gene has CDR1 MNHNS and CDR2 SASEGT.

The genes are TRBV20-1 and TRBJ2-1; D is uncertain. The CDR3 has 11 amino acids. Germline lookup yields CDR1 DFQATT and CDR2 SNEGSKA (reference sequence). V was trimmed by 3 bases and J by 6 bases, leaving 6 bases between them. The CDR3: CSASLVNEQFF. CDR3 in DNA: TGCAGTGCTAGCCTAGTCAATGAGCAGTTCTTC.

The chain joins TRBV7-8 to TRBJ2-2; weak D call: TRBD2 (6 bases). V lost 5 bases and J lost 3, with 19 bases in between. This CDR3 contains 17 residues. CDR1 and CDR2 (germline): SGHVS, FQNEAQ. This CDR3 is CASSPITRDSYTGELFF. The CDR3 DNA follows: TGTGCCAGCAGCCCTATAACCCGGGACTCCTACACCGGGGAGCTGTTTTTT.

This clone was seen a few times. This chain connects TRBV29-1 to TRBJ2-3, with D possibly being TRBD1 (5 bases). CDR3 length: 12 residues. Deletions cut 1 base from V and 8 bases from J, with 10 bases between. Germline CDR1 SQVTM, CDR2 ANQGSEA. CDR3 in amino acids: CSVEAQEITQYF. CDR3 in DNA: TGCAGCGTTGAAGCACAGGAGATTACGCAGTATTTT.

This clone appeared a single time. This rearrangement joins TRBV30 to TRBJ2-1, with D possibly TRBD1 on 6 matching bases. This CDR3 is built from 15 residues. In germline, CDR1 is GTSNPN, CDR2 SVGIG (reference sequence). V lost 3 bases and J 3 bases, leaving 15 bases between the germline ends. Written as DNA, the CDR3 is TGTGCCTGGAGAAGAGGACAGACCCTCTACAATGAGCAGTTCTTC. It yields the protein CAWRRGQTLYNEQFF.

CDR3 sequence: CASSPGAQGIFFYEQYF. CDR3 nucleotide sequence: TGTGCCAGCTCACCAGGGGCGCAGGGGATTTTCTTCTACGAGCAGTACTTC. The rearrangement joins TRBV18 to TRBJ2-7; tentative D call: TRBD1 (6 bases). The ends were cut back, 2 bases at V and 3 bases at J, with 20 bases in the middle. The CDR3 consists of 17 residues. Germline V lookup: CDR1 KGHSH, CDR2 LQKENI. Variable domain in full (rest from reference TRBV18 and TRBJ2-7): NAGVMQNPRHLVRRRGQEARLRCSPMKGHSHVYWYRQLPEEGLKFMVYLQKENIIDESGMPKERFSAEFPKEGPSILRIQQVVRGDSAAYFCASSPGAQGIFFYEQYFGPGTRLTVT.

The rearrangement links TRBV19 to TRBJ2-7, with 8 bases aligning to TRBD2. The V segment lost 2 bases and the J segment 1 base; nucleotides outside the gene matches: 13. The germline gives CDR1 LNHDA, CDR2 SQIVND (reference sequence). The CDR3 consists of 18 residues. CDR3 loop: CASSIFPWGSGTSYEQYF. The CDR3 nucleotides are TGTGCCAGTAGTATATTCCCCTGGGGTAGCGGGACGTCCTACGAGCAGTACTTC.

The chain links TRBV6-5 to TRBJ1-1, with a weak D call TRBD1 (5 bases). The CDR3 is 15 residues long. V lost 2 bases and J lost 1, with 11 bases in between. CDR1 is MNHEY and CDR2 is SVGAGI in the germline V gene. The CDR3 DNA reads TGTGCCAGCAGTTACATAGGGGCGAGGAACACTGAAGCTTTCTTT. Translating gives CASSYIGARNTEAFF.

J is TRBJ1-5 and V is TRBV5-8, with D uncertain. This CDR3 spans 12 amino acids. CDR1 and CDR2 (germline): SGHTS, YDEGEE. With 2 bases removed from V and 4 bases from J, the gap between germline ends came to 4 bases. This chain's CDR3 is CASSFFNQPQHF. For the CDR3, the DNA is TGTGCCAGCAGCTTCTTTAATCAGCCCCAGCATTTT.

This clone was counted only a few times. CDR3 bases: TGTGCCAGCAATCCTAACGGGTCTCCTAGAGATCAGCCCCAGCATTTT. Translating it yields CASNPNGSPRDQPQHF. This rearrangement joins TRBV28 to TRBJ1-5; no clear D gene. The CDR3 length is 16 residues. From germline, CDR1 is MDHEN and CDR2 SYDVKM. The V end lost 7 bases, the J end lost 5 bases, and 21 bases lay between the germline ends.

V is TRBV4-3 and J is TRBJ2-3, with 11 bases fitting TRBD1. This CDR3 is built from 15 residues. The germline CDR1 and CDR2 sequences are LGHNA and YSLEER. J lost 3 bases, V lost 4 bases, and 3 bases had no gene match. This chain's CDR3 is CASSPGQGVTDTQYF. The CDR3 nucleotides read TGCGCCAGCAGCCCGGGACAGGGGGTGACAGATACGCAGTATTTT.

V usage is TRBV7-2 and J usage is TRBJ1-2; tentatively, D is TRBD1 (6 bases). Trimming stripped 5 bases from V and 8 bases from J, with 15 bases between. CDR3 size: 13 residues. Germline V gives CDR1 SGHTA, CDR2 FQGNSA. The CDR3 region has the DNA TGTGCCAGCAGCGGGGGCAGAGGGCTCGGCTACACCTTC. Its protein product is CASSGGRGLGYTF.

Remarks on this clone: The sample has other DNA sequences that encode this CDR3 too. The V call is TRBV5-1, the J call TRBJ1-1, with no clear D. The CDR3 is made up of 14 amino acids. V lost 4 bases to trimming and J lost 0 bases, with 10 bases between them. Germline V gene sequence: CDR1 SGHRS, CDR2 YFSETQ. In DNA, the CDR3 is TGCGCCAGCAGCCTGTCGGGATTGAACACTGAAGCTTTCTTT. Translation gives CASSLSGLNTEAFF.

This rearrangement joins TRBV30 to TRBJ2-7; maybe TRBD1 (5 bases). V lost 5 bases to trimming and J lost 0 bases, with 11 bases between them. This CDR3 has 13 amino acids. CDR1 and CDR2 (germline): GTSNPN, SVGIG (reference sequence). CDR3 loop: CAWGLDTSYEQYF. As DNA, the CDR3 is TGTGCCTGGGGATTGGACACCTCCTACGAGCAGTACTTC.

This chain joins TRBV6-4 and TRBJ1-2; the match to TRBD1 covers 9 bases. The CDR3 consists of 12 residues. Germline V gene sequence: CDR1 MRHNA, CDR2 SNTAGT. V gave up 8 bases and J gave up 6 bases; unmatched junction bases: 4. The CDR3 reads CASWDRDNGYTF. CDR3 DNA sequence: TGTGCCAGCTGGGACAGGGACAATGGCTACACCTTC.

CDR3 loop: CASSPGPGAYEQYF. DNA of the CDR3: TGTGCCAGCAGCCCGGGACCGGGGGCCTACGAGCAGTACTTC. This sequence joins TRBV5-6 and TRBJ2-7; maybe TRBD2 (6 bases). Germline V gives CDR1 SGHDT, CDR2 YYEEEE. The ends were cut back, 4 bases at V and 2 bases at J, with 13 bases in the middle. The CDR3 loop spans 14 amino acids.

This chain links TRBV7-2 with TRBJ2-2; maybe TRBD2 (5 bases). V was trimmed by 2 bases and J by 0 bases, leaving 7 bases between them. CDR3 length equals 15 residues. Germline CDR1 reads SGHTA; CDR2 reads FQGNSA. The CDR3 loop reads CASSLMGANTGELFF. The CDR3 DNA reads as TGTGCCAGCAGCTTAATGGGAGCGAACACCGGGGAGCTGTTTTTT.

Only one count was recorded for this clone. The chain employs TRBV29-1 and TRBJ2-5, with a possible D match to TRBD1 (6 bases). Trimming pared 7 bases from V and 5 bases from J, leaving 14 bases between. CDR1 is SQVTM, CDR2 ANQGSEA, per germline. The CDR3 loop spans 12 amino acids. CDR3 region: CSGDGGLETQYF. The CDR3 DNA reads TGCAGCGGGGATGGGGGCCTGGAGACCCAGTACTTC.